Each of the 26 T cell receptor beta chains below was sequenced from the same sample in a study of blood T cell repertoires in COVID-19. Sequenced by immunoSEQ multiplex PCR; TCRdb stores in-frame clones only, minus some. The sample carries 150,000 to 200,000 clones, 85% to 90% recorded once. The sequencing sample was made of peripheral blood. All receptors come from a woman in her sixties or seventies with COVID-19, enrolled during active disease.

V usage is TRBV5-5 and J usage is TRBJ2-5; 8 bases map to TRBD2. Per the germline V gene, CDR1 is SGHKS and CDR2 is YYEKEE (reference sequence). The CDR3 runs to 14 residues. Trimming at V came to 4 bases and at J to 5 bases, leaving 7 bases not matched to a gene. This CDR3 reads CASSPGGGRETQYF. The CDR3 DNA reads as TGTGCCAGCAGCCCCGGGGGGGGCAGGGAGACCCAGTACTTC.

CDR3 coding DNA: TGTGCCAGCAGACCCGGGACTAGCACAGATACGCAGTATTTT. Amino acid sequence: CASRPGTSTDTQYF. V is TRBV7-2 and J is TRBJ2-3; tentatively, D is TRBD2 (6 bases). The CDR3 consists of 14 residues. V dropped 6 bases and J dropped 0 bases, with 10 bases sitting between them. Germline assignment: CDR1 SGHTA and CDR2 FQGNSA.

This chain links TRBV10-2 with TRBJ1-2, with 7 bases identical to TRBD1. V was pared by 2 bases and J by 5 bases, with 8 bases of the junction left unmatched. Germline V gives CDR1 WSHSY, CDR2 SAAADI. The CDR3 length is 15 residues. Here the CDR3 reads CASSEVLGTAYGYTF. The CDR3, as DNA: TGCGCCAGCAGTGAGGTTCTAGGGACAGCATATGGCTACACCTTC.

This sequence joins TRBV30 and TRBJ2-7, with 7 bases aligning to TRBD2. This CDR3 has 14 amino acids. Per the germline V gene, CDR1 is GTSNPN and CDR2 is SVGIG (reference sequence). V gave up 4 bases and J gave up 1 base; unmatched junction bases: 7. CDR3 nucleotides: TGTGCCTGGAACCGGCTAGCGGAGTCCTACGAGCAGTACTTC. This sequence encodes CAWNRLAESYEQYF.

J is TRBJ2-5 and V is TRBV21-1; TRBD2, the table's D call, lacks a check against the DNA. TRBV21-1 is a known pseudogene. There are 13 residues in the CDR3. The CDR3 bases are TGTGCCAGCAGCAAAGCGGAGGGGGAGACCCAGTACTTC. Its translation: CASSKAEGETQYF.

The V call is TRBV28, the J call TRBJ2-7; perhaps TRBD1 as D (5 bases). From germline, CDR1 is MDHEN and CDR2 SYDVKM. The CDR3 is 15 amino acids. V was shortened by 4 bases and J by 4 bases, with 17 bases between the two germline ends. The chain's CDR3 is CASSSSGQGLYEQYF. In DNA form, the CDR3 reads TGTGCCAGCAGTTCCTCGGGTCAGGGCCTTTACGAGCAGTACTTC. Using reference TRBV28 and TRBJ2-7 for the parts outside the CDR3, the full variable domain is DVKVTQSSRYLVKRTGEKVFLECVQDMDHENMFWYRQDPGLGLRLIYFSYDVKMKEKGDIPEGYSVSREKKERFSLILESASTNQTSMYLCASSSSGQGLYEQYFGPGTRLTVT.

CDR3 loop: CASSLRGRTEAFF. In nucleotides, the CDR3 is TGTGCCAGCAGCTTAAGGGGTCGGACTGAAGCTTTCTTT. This sequence joins TRBV7-9 and TRBJ1-1, with D possibly matching TRBD1 (5 bases). This CDR3 region has 13 residues. The V gene lost 2 bases and the J gene lost 5 bases, with 9 bases spanning the gap. The V gene's germline CDR1 is SEHNR and CDR2 FQNEAQ (reference sequence). The full variable domain, rest sourced from reference TRBV7-9 and TRBJ1-1, is DTGVSQNPRHKITKRGQNVTFRCDPISEHNRLYWYRQTLGQGPEFLTYFQNEAQLEKSRLLSDRFSAERPKGSFSTLEIQRTEQGDSAMYLCASSLRGRTEAFFGQGTRLTVV.

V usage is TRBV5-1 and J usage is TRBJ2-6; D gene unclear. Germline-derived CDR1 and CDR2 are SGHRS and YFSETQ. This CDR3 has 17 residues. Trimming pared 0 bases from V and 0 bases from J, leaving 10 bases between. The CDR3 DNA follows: TGCGCCAGCAGCTTGGCGCAGTCCTTCTCTGGGGCCAACGTCCTGACTTTC. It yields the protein CASSLAQSFSGANVLTF.

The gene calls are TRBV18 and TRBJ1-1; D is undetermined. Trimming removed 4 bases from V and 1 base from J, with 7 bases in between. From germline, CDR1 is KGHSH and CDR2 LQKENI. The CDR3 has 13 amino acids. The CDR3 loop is CASSRTGNTEAFF. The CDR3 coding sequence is TGTGCCAGCTCACGAACCGGGAACACTGAAGCTTTCTTT.

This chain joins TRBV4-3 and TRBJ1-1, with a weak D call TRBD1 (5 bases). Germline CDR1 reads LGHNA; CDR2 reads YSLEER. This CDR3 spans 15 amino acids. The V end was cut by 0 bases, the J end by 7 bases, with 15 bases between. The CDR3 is CASSQDGMGGIEAFF. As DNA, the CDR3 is TGCGCCAGCAGCCAAGACGGGATGGGGGGGATTGAAGCTTTCTTT.

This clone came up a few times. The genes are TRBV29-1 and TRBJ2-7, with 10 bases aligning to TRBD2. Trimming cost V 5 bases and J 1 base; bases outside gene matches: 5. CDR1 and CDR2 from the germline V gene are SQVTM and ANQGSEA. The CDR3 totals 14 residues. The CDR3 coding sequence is TGCAGCGTTAAGCTAGCGGGAGCTTCCTACGAGCAGTACTTC. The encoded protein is CSVKLAGASYEQYF.

The CDR3 spells CASSRMARGNGEQYF. CDR3 nucleotide sequence: TGTGCCAGCAGTCGTATGGCGCGAGGGAACGGGGAGCAGTACTTC. V gene TRBV6-5 combines with J gene TRBJ2-7; D might be TRBD2 (5 bases). Germline CDR1 and CDR2: MNHEY and SVGAGI. Trimming took off 5 bases at V and 7 bases at J, with 21 bases between the two ends. This CDR3 region has 15 residues.

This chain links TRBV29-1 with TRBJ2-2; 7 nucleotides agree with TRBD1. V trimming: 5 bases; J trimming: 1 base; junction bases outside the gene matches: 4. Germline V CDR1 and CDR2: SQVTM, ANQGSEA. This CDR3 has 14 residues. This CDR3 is CSVKGARNTGELFF. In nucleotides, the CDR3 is TGCAGCGTTAAGGGGGCGCGGAACACCGGGGAGCTGTTTTTT.

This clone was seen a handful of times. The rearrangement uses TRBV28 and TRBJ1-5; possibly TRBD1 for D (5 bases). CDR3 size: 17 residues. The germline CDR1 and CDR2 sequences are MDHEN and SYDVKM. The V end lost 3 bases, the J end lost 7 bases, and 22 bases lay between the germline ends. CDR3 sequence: CASSLLGGDRARQPQHF. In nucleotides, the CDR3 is TGTGCCAGCAGTTTGTTGGGGGGGGACCGGGCTCGACAGCCCCAGCATTTT. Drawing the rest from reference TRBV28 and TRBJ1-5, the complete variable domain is DVKVTQSSRYLVKRTGEKVFLECVQDMDHENMFWYRQDPGLGLRLIYFSYDVKMKEKGDIPEGYSVSREKKERFSLILESASTNQTSMYLCASSLLGGDRARQPQHFGDGTRLSIL.

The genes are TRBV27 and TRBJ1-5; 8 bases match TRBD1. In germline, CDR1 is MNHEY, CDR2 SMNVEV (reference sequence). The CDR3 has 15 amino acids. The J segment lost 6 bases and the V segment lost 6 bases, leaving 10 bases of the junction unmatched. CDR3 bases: TGTGCCAGCAGCCCCTTGACAGGGGCCCGTCAGCCCCAGCATTTT. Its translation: CASSPLTGARQPQHF.

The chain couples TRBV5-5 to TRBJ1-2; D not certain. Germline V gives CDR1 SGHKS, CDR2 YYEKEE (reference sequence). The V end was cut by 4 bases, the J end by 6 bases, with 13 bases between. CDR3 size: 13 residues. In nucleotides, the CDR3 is TGTGCCAGCAGCCGGGTGGCAGTTGATGGCTACACCTTC. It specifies CASSRVAVDGYTF.

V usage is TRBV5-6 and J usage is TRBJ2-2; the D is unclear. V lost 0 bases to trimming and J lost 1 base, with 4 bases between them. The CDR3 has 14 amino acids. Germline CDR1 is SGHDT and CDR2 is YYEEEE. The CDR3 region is CASSLGRNTGELFF. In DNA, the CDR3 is TGTGCCAGCAGCTTGGGCAGGAACACCGGGGAGCTGTTTTTT.

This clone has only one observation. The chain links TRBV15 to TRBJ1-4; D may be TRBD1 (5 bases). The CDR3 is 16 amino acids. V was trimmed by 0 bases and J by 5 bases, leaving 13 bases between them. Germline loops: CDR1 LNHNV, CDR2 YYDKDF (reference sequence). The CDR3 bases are TGTGCCACCAGCAGAGATGTGGGCAGGGAAAATGAAAAACTGTTTTTT. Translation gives CATSRDVGRENEKLFF.

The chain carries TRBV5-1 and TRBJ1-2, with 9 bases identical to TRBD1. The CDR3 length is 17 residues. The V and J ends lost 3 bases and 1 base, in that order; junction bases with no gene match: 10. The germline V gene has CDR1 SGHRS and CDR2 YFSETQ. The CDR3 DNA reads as TGCGCCAGCAGCTGGACCCCACAGGGGGCTGGTAACTATGGCTACACCTTC. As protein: CASSWTPQGAGNYGYTF.

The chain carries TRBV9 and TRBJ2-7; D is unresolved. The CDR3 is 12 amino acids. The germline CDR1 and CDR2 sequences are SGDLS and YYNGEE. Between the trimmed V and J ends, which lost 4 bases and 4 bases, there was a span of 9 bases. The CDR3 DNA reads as TGTGCCAGCAGCTCCCCACGGTACGAGCAGTACTTC. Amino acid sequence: CASSSPRYEQYF.

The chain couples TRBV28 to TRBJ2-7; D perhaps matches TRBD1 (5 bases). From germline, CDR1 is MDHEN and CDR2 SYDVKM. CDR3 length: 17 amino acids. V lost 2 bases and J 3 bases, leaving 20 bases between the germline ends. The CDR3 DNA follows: TGTGCCAGCAGTTTAGTATATTTCAAGGGGAAGGACTACGAGCAGTACTTC. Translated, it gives CASSLVYFKGKDYEQYF.

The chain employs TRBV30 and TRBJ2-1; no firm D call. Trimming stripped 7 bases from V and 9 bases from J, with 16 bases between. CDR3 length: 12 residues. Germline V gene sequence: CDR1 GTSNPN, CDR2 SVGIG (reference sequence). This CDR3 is CASKYQASEQFF. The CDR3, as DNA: TGTGCCTCGAAATATCAGGCGAGTGAGCAGTTCTTC.

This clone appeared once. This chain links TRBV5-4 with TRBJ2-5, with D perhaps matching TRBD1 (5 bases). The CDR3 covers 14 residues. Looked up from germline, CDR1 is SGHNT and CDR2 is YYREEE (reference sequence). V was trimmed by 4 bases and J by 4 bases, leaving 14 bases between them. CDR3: CASSALKQGETQYF. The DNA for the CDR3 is TGTGCCAGCAGCGCGCTAAAGCAGGGAGAGACCCAGTACTTC. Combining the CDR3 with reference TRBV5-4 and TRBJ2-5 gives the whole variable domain ETGVTQSPTHLIKTRGQQVTLRCSSQSGHNTVSWYQQALGQGPQFIFQYYREEENGRGNFPPRFSGLQFPNYSSELNVNALELDDSALYLCASSALKQGETQYFGPGTRLLVL.

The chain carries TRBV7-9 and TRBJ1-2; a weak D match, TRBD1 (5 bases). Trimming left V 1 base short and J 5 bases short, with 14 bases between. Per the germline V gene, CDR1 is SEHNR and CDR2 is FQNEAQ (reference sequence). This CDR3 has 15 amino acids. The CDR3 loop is CASSLEFGTLYGYTF. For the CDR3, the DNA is TGTGCCAGCAGCTTAGAATTCGGGACTCTTTATGGCTACACCTTC.

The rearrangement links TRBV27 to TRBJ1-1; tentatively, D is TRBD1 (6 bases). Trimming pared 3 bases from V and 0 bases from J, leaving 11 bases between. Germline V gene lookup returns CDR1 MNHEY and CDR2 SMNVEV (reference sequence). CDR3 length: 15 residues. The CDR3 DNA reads TGTGCCAGCAGTTTGGGACAACTCATGAACACTGAAGCTTTCTTT. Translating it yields CASSLGQLMNTEAFF.

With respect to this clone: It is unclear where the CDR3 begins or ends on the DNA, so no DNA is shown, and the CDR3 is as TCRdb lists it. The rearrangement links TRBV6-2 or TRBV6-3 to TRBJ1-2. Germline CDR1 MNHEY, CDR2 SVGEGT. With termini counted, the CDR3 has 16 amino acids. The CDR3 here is CASSTSGQRWVYGYTF.